The clone carrying this TCR beta chain was observed a few times. Its antigen is still unknown. This sample is drawn from a study of T cells in Graves' hyperthyroidism and ophthalmopathy. Whole-study findings and limits: Most thyroid clonotypes expanded above 0.001 appeared in blood too.

TCR beta CDR3 regions were amplified from RNA. During a first-round RT-PCR of the TCR CDR3, the HTBI primer set was used. One entry per CDR3 protein results from TCRdb running MiXCR on the multiplex PCR reads. The repertoire consists of fewer than 250,000 distinct CDR3 sequences, with more than 15% occurring once and the leading ten covering 50%. Patients showing uncontrolled infection, other autoimmune disease, pregnancy or lactation were ineligible. Out of approximately 10 ml of fresh peripheral blood came the PBMCs. The CDR3 covers 19 residues. After removal of 0 bases from V and 3 bases from J, the junction contained 11 bases not matched to a gene. Germline CDR1 SGHVS, CDR2 FQNEAQ.

The specimen sequenced was blood. V gene TRBV7-8 combines with J gene TRBJ2-1, with 10 bases that match TRBD2. This clonotype originated in a man in his fifties or sixties with Graves' hyperthyroidism. The CDR3 DNA is TGTGCCAGCAGCTTAGCGGCCCGACTAGCGGGCGACTACTACAATGAGCAGTTCTTC. Translating gives CASSLAARLAGDYYNEQFF.